One sample yielded the 24 T cell receptor beta chains listed below, sequenced in a study of cytomegalovirus exposure and HLA in healthy donors. With 60 Vbeta and 13 Jbeta primers, the PCR was carried out. Assay used: immunoSEQ multiplex PCR; TCRdb lists only in-frame clones, some missing. The sample has around 200,000 clones, 70% seen once. Material for sequencing was PBMCs. Source of these receptors: a man aged 40-50 years in good health and CMV-seropositive.

V and J are TRBV14 and TRBJ2-7, with TRBD1 matching 7 bases. Germline values: CDR1 SGHDN, CDR2 FVKESK. The V gene end was trimmed by 4 bases and the J gene end by 4 bases; junction bases not matched to a gene: 4. The CDR3 runs 13 residues. This CDR3 reads CASSPPDRYEQYF. The CDR3 bases are TGTGCCAGCAGCCCCCCGGACAGGTACGAGCAGTACTTC.

About this clone: The same CDR3 arises from other DNA sequences in this sample as well. The chain joins TRBV6-5 to TRBJ2-7, with D tentatively TRBD1 (5 bases). CDR3 length equals 14 residues. V lost 6 bases and J 4 bases, leaving 16 bases between the germline ends. Germline V gene sequence: CDR1 MNHEY, CDR2 SVGAGI. CDR3 bases: TGTGCCAGCAGCCCAGACAGCTATTCTTACGAGCAGTACTTC. Translating it yields CASSPDSYSYEQYF.

This clone was seen more than once but under ten times. The V call is TRBV7-9, the J call TRBJ1-5; perhaps TRBD1 as D (5 bases). Deletions cut 5 bases from V and 5 bases from J, with 10 bases between. Germline CDR1 reads SEHNR; CDR2 reads FQNEAQ (reference sequence). The CDR3 runs to 13 residues. CDR3 bases: TGTGCCAGCAGCGGTGGGGGGGATCAGCCCCAGCATTTT. Translated, it gives CASSGGGDQPQHF. Supplemented by reference TRBV7-9 and TRBJ1-5, the full variable domain reads DTGVSQNPRHKITKRGQNVTFRCDPISEHNRLYWYRQTLGQGPEFLTYFQNEAQLEKSRLLSDRFSAERPKGSFSTLEIQRTEQGDSAMYLCASSGGGDQPQHFGDGTRLSIL.

In this sample, this clone turned up once. The rearrangement joins TRBV15 to TRBJ2-7; no clear D. There are 15 residues in the CDR3. CDR1 is LNHNV and CDR2 is YYDKDF in the germline V gene (reference sequence). Between the trimmed V and J ends, which lost 0 bases and 4 bases, there was a span of 13 bases. CDR3 region: CATSRDRNAQYEQYF. The CDR3 coding sequence is TGTGCCACCAGCAGAGACAGAAATGCTCAATACGAGCAGTACTTC.

The J gene is TRBJ2-5, the V gene TRBV5-1; TRBD2 matches at 11 bases. V shed 0 bases, J shed 10 bases, and the junction held 8 bases outside the gene matches. The CDR3 extends over 15 amino acids. Germline CDR1 reads SGHRS; CDR2 reads YFSETQ. The CDR3 region is CASSLEGLAGGSQYF. DNA for the CDR3: TGCGCCAGCAGCTTGGAGGGCCTAGCGGGGGGAAGCCAGTACTTC.

The chain couples TRBV27 to TRBJ2-3; possibly TRBD1 for D (6 bases). V lost 2 bases to trimming and J lost 5 bases, with 11 bases between them. This CDR3 is built from 14 residues. The V gene's germline CDR1 is MNHEY and CDR2 SMNVEV (reference sequence). CDR3 coding DNA: TGTGCCAGCAGTTTAAGGACAGTTCGAGATACGCAGTATTTT. This codes for CASSLRTVRDTQYF.

The chain couples TRBV7-8 to TRBJ2-5; no definite D call. Trimming pared 3 bases from V and 5 bases from J, leaving 4 bases between. Germline loops: CDR1 SGHVS, CDR2 FQNEAQ. This CDR3 is built from 11 residues. CDR3 protein: CASSFGETQYF. CDR3 nucleotide sequence: TGTGCCAGCAGCTTCGGGGAGACCCAGTACTTC. The full variable domain, completed using reference TRBV7-8 and TRBJ2-5, is GAGVSQSPRYKVAKRGQDVALRCDPISGHVSLFWYQQALGQGPEFLTYFQNEAQLDKSGLPSDRFFAERPEGSVSTLKIQRTQQEDSAVYLCASSFGETQYFGPGTRLLVL.

The chain is built from TRBV7-8 and TRBJ2-7; 8 positions agree with TRBD1. CDR1 is SGHVS and CDR2 is FQNEAQ in the germline V gene. The CDR3 runs 19 residues. Losses at the gene ends were 5 bases for V and 1 base for J; bases not matched to a gene: 19. The CDR3 DNA follows: TGTGCCAGCAGCCCCGAGGGACAGGCCCACGTGTTCCCTTCCTACGAGCAGTACTTC. Its translation is CASSPEGQAHVFPSYEQYF.

This clone was observed a few times. The chain links TRBV19 to TRBJ2-3, with D maybe TRBD1 (6 bases). CDR1 LNHDA and CDR2 SQIVND come from the germline V gene (reference sequence). CDR3 length: 18 amino acids. The V gene lost 0 bases and the J gene lost 3 bases, with 19 bases spanning the gap. The CDR3 region is CASSIDRWTPQGTDTQYF. The CDR3 DNA reads as TGTGCCAGTAGTATAGATCGTTGGACCCCTCAGGGGACAGATACGCAGTATTTT.

This clone was counted only a few times. V and J are TRBV28 and TRBJ2-5; D is possibly TRBD2 (7 bases). Trimming took off 8 bases at V and 2 bases at J, with 15 bases between the two ends. The CDR3 is made up of 14 amino acids. Germline CDR1 MDHEN, CDR2 SYDVKM. The CDR3 is CASGWGGPQETQYF. Written as DNA, the CDR3 is TGTGCCAGCGGGTGGGGGGGGCCGCAAGAGACCCAGTACTTC.

This clone came up once. J is TRBJ1-1 and V is TRBV7-2; D not certain. V lost 4 bases and J 1 base, leaving 10 bases between the germline ends. This CDR3 comprises 14 residues. The germline V gene encodes CDR1 SGHTA and CDR2 FQGNSA. CDR3 loop: CASSWSSGNTEAFF. CDR3 sequence (DNA): TGTGCCAGCAGCTGGTCTTCGGGGAACACTGAAGCTTTCTTT.

The chain employs TRBV14 and TRBJ1-2; no firm D call. Trimming took 1 base from V and 3 from J, leaving 9 bases between them. CDR1 SGHDN and CDR2 FVKESK come from the germline V gene. This CDR3 comprises 14 residues. The CDR3 region is CASSQVTGYYGYTF. As DNA, the CDR3 is TGTGCCAGCAGCCAAGTGACCGGGTACTATGGCTACACCTTC.

The V and J genes are TRBV20-1 and TRBJ1-2; TRBD1 is a possible D gene (5 bases). The germline CDR1 and CDR2 sequences are DFQATT and SNEGSKA (reference sequence). V was clipped by 7 bases and J by 13 bases, with 19 bases between them. The CDR3 runs to 11 residues. The CDR3 here is CSGGPAGKTTF. DNA of the CDR3: TGCAGTGGGGGTCCGGCAGGGAAGACCACCTTC.

The V call is TRBV2, the J call TRBJ1-6; D may be TRBD1 (5 bases). The CDR3 covers 13 residues. CDR1 and CDR2 from the germline V gene are SNHLY and FYNNEI. V lost 8 bases, J lost 4 bases, and 9 bases lay in between. The CDR3 bases are TGTGCCAGCGGGGGGGGTTATAATTCACCCCTCCACTTT. Its protein is CASGGGYNSPLHF. Full variable domain (missing parts from reference TRBV2 and TRBJ1-6): EPEVTQTPSHQVTQMGQEVILRCVPISNHLYFYWYRQILGQKVEFLVSFYNNEISEKSEIFDDQFSVERPDGSNFTLKIRSTKLEDSAMYFCASGGGYNSPLHFGNGTRLTVT.

This clone came up once. The V call is TRBV6-5, the J call TRBJ1-5; tentative D call: TRBD1 (6 bases). V lost 3 bases and J 1 base, leaving 10 bases between the germline ends. The CDR3 sequence is 15 residues long. CDR1 MNHEY and CDR2 SVGAGI come from the germline V gene. The DNA for the CDR3 is TGTGCCAGCAGTTATTACCAGGGGAGCAATCAGCCCCAGCATTTT. It encodes CASSYYQGSNQPQHF.

This chain links TRBV7-6 with TRBJ2-1, with 8 nucleotides matching TRBD2. The CDR3 totals 16 residues. The trim removed 5 bases at V and 0 bases at J, leaving 6 bases unmatched. Per the germline V gene, CDR1 is SGHVS and CDR2 is FNYEAQ. The CDR3 spells CASSRAGGGSYNEQFF. Written as DNA, the CDR3 is TGTGCCAGCAGCCGGGCGGGGGGAGGCTCCTACAATGAGCAGTTCTTC.

V usage is TRBV5-8 and J usage is TRBJ2-7; D might be TRBD1 (5 bases). The germline V gene has CDR1 SGHTS and CDR2 YDEGEE. The CDR3 covers 15 residues. The V and J ends lost 4 bases and 0 bases respectively, with 14 bases between them. The CDR3 region has the DNA TGTGCCAGCAGCCATCGGACAACCATCTCCTACGAGCAGTACTTC. Its translation is CASSHRTTISYEQYF.

V usage is TRBV7-2 and J usage is TRBJ2-7; 9 bases align to TRBD1. CDR1 is SGHTA, CDR2 FQGNSA, per germline. With V trimmed by 4 bases and J by 5 bases, 6 bases remained unmatched. The CDR3 spans 14 residues. The CDR3 spells CASSYRGQPHEQYF. DNA of the CDR3: TGTGCCAGCAGCTACAGGGGGCAGCCCCACGAGCAGTACTTC. The full variable domain, its missing parts supplied by reference TRBV7-2 and TRBJ2-7, is GAGVSQSPSNKVTEKGKDVELRCDPISGHTALYWYRQSLGQGLEFLIYFQGNSAPDKSGLPSDRFSAERTGGSVSTLTIQRTQQEDSAVYLCASSYRGQPHEQYFGPGTRLTVT.

V usage is TRBV28 and J usage is TRBJ1-2, with 7 positions matching TRBD1. Germline CDR1 and CDR2: MDHEN and SYDVKM. V was pared by 5 bases and J by 4 bases, with 10 bases of the junction left unmatched. The CDR3 runs 15 residues. The DNA for the CDR3 is TGTGCCAGCAGTCCAACAGGGGCGCTTGGCTATGGCTACACCTTC. Amino acids: CASSPTGALGYGYTF.

This clone was counted between two and nine times. The rearrangement links TRBV11-2 to TRBJ2-7; 9 bases are shared with TRBD1. J lost 5 bases, V lost 0 bases, and 8 bases had no gene match. CDR1 and CDR2 (germline): SGHAT, FQNNGV. The CDR3 loop spans 16 amino acids. The CDR3 spells CASSLERDRVRHEQYF. The CDR3 region has the DNA TGTGCCAGCAGCTTAGAACGGGACAGGGTCCGTCACGAGCAGTACTTC.

The rearrangement links TRBV6-1 to TRBJ1-6, with 7 bases matching TRBD1. The CDR3 runs to 14 residues. Germline V gene data show CDR1 as MNHNS and CDR2 as SASEGT. The V and J ends lost 8 bases and 10 bases, in that order; junction bases with no gene match: 11. The CDR3 is CASGGQEGESPLHF. The DNA of the CDR3 is TGTGCCAGCGGCGGACAGGAAGGGGAATCACCCCTCCACTTT.

The chain employs TRBV11-3 and TRBJ2-2; D might be TRBD1 (6 bases). In germline, CDR1 is SGHNT, CDR2 YENEEA. The CDR3 totals 15 residues. V was shortened by 5 bases and J by 4 bases, with 14 bases between the two germline ends. The CDR3 sequence: CASSTHRARTGELFF. The DNA of the CDR3 is TGTGCCAGCAGCACGCACAGGGCCCGCACCGGGGAGCTGTTTTTT.

The V and J genes are TRBV27 and TRBJ2-4; D perhaps matches TRBD2 (7 bases). This CDR3 contains 13 residues. Trimming removed 6 bases at V and 7 bases at J, with 13 bases between. Germline CDR1 is MNHEY and CDR2 is SMNVEV (reference sequence). The CDR3, as DNA: TGTGCCAGCAGCTTAGGGGGGGCGAACATTCAGTACTTC. It yields the protein CASSLGGANIQYF.

V and J are TRBV19 and TRBJ1-3, with unresolved D. Trimming stripped 9 bases from V and 4 bases from J, with 13 bases between. Germline lookup yields CDR1 LNHDA and CDR2 SQIVND (reference sequence). The CDR3 is 13 residues long. CDR3 DNA sequence: TGTGCCAGCCTCGGCGGGGAGGGAAACACCATATATTTT. Residues: CASLGGEGNTIYF.